This passage covers 24 T cell receptor beta chains from one sample sequenced in a study of glioma-infiltrating T cells. The iRepertoire nested amplicon-rescue multiplex PCR amplified TCR alpha and beta CDR3s from RNA. TCRdb used MiXCR to reprocess the multiplex PCR reads, holding one entry per CDR3 protein. The data hold around 130,000 distinct CDR3 sequences, with 20% to 25% observed a single time. The sequenced sample was glioma tissue, nonneoplastic brain tissue, or PBMCs (not recorded which). The receptors derive from a human donor with low-grade glioma or glioblastoma, undergoing nonglioma brain surgery, or in good health (not recorded which).

This clonotype showed up just a few times. The chain combines TRBV27 with TRBJ2-2; 10 positions agree with TRBD1. There are 17 residues in the CDR3. The germline V gene encodes CDR1 MNHEY and CDR2 SMNVEV (reference sequence). With V trimmed by 2 bases and J by 4 bases, 7 bases remained unmatched. The CDR3 reads CASSLLRQGAFTGELFF. The CDR3 nucleotides read TGTGCCAGCAGTTTACTGCGACAGGGGGCGTTCACCGGGGAGCTGTTTTTT.

The J gene is TRBJ2-1, the V gene TRBV7-3; D not resolved. The CDR3 totals 12 residues. CDR1 is SGHTA, CDR2 FQGTGA, per germline. V shed 5 bases and J shed 10 bases, with 12 bases lying between them. The CDR3: CASSRDKGEQFF. As DNA, the CDR3 is TGTGCCAGCAGCAGAGACAAGGGAGAGCAGTTCTTC.

This clonotype was counted a few times. This chain joins TRBV12-3 or TRBV12-4 and TRBJ2-5; D is perhaps TRBD2 (5 bases). This CDR3 is 11 amino acids long. Trimming stripped 8 bases from V and 5 bases from J, with 9 bases between. The CDR3 DNA reads as TGTGCCAGCCGGAGAGGGGAGACCCAGTACTTC. Its protein is CASRRGETQYF.

This clonotype has at least ten counts. The V gene is TRBV27, the J gene TRBJ2-7; the match to TRBD2 covers 7 bases. Germline values: CDR1 MNHEY, CDR2 SMNVEV (reference sequence). Trimming at V came to 5 bases and at J to 4 bases, leaving 11 bases not matched to a gene. CDR3 size: 15 residues. The DNA for the CDR3 is TGTGCCAGCAGTCCAAAGGGACTAACTATGTACGAGCAGTACGTC. Its translation: CASSPKGLTMYEQYV.

At least ten counts were recorded for this clonotype. CDR3 protein: CASSGDRINTDTQYF. The DNA of the CDR3 is TGTGCCAGCAGTGGGGACAGGATAAACACAGATACGCAGTATTTT. The chain joins TRBV6-1 to TRBJ2-3; 8 bases map to TRBD1. Germline-derived CDR1 and CDR2 are MNHNS and SASEGT. The CDR3 is 15 residues long. The ends lost 4 bases at V and 2 bases at J; junction bases unmatched: 5.

This clonotype was recorded a few times. The chain couples TRBV29-1 to TRBJ1-5; D is unresolved. In germline, CDR1 is SQVTM, CDR2 ANQGSEA. V was clipped by 4 bases and J by 4 bases, with 11 bases between them. The length of the CDR3 is 13 residues. CDR3: CSVALALNQPQHF. Written as DNA, the CDR3 is TGCAGCGTTGCACTGGCCCTAAATCAGCCCCAGCATTTT.

Comments on this clonotype: At one end, the junction sequence differs from germline, possibly due to a read error. The J gene is TRBJ2-5, the V gene TRBV24-1, with D perhaps TRBD1 (5 bases). The CDR3 is 16 residues long. Per the germline V gene, CDR1 is KGHDR and CDR2 is SFDVKD. Here the CDR3 reads CATSDTGQSNGETLYF. The CDR3 DNA reads as TGTGCCACCAGTGATACCGGACAATCCAACGGAGAGACCCTGTACTTC.

This chain uses TRBV10-3 with TRBJ2-5; no clear D. The CDR3 runs to 14 residues. In germline, CDR1 is ENHRY, CDR2 SYGVKD. Trimming removed 2 bases at V and 4 bases at J, with 11 bases between. CDR3 region: CAISEPRSRETQYF. DNA of the CDR3: TGTGCCATCAGTGAGCCCCGGTCACGAGAGACCCAGTACTTC.

V is TRBV28 and J is TRBJ2-3; 9 positions agree with TRBD1. CDR1 MDHEN and CDR2 SYDVKM come from the germline V gene. V gave up 4 bases and J gave up 0 bases; unmatched junction bases: 5. The CDR3 covers 16 residues. The CDR3 loop is CASSSQGARSTDTQYF. The CDR3 DNA follows: TGTGCCAGCAGTTCACAGGGGGCGCGAAGCACAGATACGCAGTATTTT.

A few counts support this clonotype. J is TRBJ2-1 and V is TRBV6-2 or TRBV6-3; D call uncertain. There are 15 residues in the CDR3. In germline, CDR1 is MNHEY, CDR2 SVGEGT. Trimming took off 1 base at V and 2 bases at J, with 9 bases between the two ends. For the CDR3, the DNA is TGTGCCAGCAGTTACTTGGGTTGGACCTACAATGAGCAGTTCTTC. Translation: CASSYLGWTYNEQFF.

This sequence joins TRBV19 and TRBJ1-5, with TRBD1 identical over 10 bases. This CDR3 has 14 residues. Per the germline V gene, CDR1 is LNHDA and CDR2 is SQIVND (reference sequence). V shed 6 bases and J 7 bases; nucleotides not matched to a gene: 6. CDR3 in amino acids: CASSRGTGEQPQHF. The DNA for the CDR3 is TGTGCCAGTAGCCGAGGGACAGGGGAGCAGCCCCAGCATTTT.

This clonotype occurred many times. This sequence joins TRBV6-6 and TRBJ1-5; D is unresolved. The CDR3 is made up of 14 amino acids. Germline assignment: CDR1 MNHNY and CDR2 SVGAGI (reference sequence). The V gene lost 2 bases and the J gene lost 3 bases, with 8 bases spanning the gap. CDR3 nucleotides: TGTGCCAGCAGTTACGTGGGGTACAATCAGCCCCAGCATTTT. Translation gives CASSYVGYNQPQHF.

This chain uses TRBV29-1 with TRBJ2-5; the D gene could be TRBD1 or TRBD2 (6 bases each). This CDR3 is 13 amino acids long. The V gene's germline CDR1 is SQVTM and CDR2 ANQGSEA. Trimming removed 6 bases from V and 1 base from J, with 12 bases in between. The CDR3 DNA follows: TGCAGCGTGACGGGGGACACCCAAGAGACCCAGTACTTC. It translates to CSVTGDTQETQYF.

V usage is TRBV29-1 and J usage is TRBJ1-3, with D hard to call. There are 12 residues in the CDR3. Deletions cut 7 bases from V and 0 bases from J, with 7 bases between. The germline V gene has CDR1 SQVTM and CDR2 ANQGSEA. CDR3 sequence: CSATISGNTIYF. CDR3 nucleotides: TGCAGCGCAACCATCTCTGGAAACACCATATATTTT.

The chain couples TRBV18 to TRBJ1-5; D perhaps matches TRBD1 (5 bases). The V and J ends lost 4 bases and 3 bases respectively, with 16 bases between them. From germline, CDR1 is KGHSH and CDR2 LQKENI. This CDR3 region has 16 residues. CDR3 residues: CASSRIGGSVNQPQHF. The CDR3 DNA follows: TGTGCCAGCTCACGAATCGGGGGGTCGGTCAATCAGCCCCAGCATTTT.

This clonotype was seen more than once but under ten times. The chain is built from TRBV2 and TRBJ1-4; possible D gene TRBD1, 5 bases. This CDR3 is built from 15 residues. Germline V CDR1 and CDR2: SNHLY, FYNNEI. V lost 7 bases and J 0 bases, leaving 12 bases between the germline ends. In DNA form, the CDR3 reads TGTGCCAGCATGACAACGACAGCAACTAATGAAAAACTGTTTTTT. Translated: CASMTTTATNEKLFF. Based on the CDR3 plus reference TRBV2 and TRBJ1-4, the full variable domain is EPEVTQTPSHQVTQMGQEVILRCVPISNHLYFYWYRQILGQKVEFLVSFYNNEISEKSEIFDDQFSVERPDGSNFTLKIRSTKLEDSAMYFCASMTTTATNEKLFFGSGTQLSVL.

The chain links TRBV6-1 to TRBJ1-2; possible D gene TRBD1, 5 bases. The ends were cut back, 7 bases at V and 8 bases at J, with 23 bases in the middle. This CDR3 has 15 amino acids. CDR1 and CDR2 (germline): MNHNS, SASEGT. The CDR3 nucleotides read TGTGCCAGCACACCGCGTACTAGGACGACAGAAGGCTACACCTTC. Translation gives CASTPRTRTTEGYTF.

The genes are TRBV20-1 and TRBJ2-1; 8 positions match TRBD1. J gave up 3 bases and V 0 bases, and 4 bases lay outside the gene matches. The CDR3 spans 15 residues. CDR1 and CDR2 (germline): DFQATT, SNEGSKA (reference sequence). DNA for the CDR3: TGCAGTGCTAGAGAAGGACAGGGCGTCTACAATGAGCAGTTCTTC. Its translation: CSAREGQGVYNEQFF.

This clonotype appeared a few times. This sequence joins TRBV5-1 and TRBJ2-2, with 9 bases aligning to TRBD1. Per germline, CDR1 SGHRS and CDR2 YFSETQ. This CDR3 spans 15 amino acids. The J segment lost 2 bases and the V segment lost 4 bases, leaving 3 bases of the junction unmatched. The CDR3 DNA follows: TGCGCCAGCAGCCCAACAGGGGGCAACACCGGGGAGCTGTTTTTT. It yields the protein CASSPTGGNTGELFF.

The sample holds many counts of this clonotype. This chain joins TRBV6-1 and TRBJ2-3; D remains ambiguous. The V gene's germline CDR1 is MNHNS and CDR2 SASEGT. The CDR3 has 14 residues. V lost 6 bases to trimming and J lost 1 base, with 11 bases between them. Written as DNA, the CDR3 is TGTGCCAGCAGCGCCTGGCCTGGCACAGATACGCAGTATTTT. Residues: CASSAWPGTDTQYF.

V usage is TRBV10-1 and J usage is TRBJ2-7; D is unresolved. V was trimmed by 7 bases and J by 2 bases, leaving 12 bases between them. Germline CDR1 WNHNN, CDR2 SYGVQD (reference sequence). This CDR3 has 13 residues. CDR3 DNA sequence: TGCGCCAGCACCGACAAGAGGCCCTACGAGCAGTACGTC. Its translation is CASTDKRPYEQYV.

V is TRBV7-2 and J is TRBJ2-2; 8 nucleotides agree with TRBD2. CDR1 SGHTA and CDR2 FQGNSA come from the germline V gene. This CDR3 region has 17 residues. J lost 5 bases, V lost 7 bases, and 15 bases had no gene match. CDR3 sequence reads: CASTPAGLAGSTGELFF. The CDR3 nucleotides are TGTGCCAGCACCCCAGCGGGGTTAGCGGGGTCTACCGGGGAGCTGTTTTTT.

This chain uses TRBV7-8 with TRBJ1-6; TRBD1 matches at 10 bases. Germline values: CDR1 SGHVS, CDR2 FQNEAQ. V was clipped by 2 bases and J by 3 bases; unmatched bases: 4. The CDR3 totals 17 residues. The DNA for the CDR3 is TGTGCCAGCAGCTTACCCGGGACAGGGGACTATAATTCACCCCTCCACTTT. Protein sequence: CASSLPGTGDYNSPLHF.

J is TRBJ2-7 and V is TRBV10-3; D gene uncertain. This CDR3 spans 13 amino acids. Trimming left V 2 bases short and J 5 bases short, with 10 bases between. Germline values: CDR1 ENHRY, CDR2 SYGVKD. This CDR3 reads CAISERPSDEQYV. The CDR3 DNA sequence: TGTGCCATCAGTGAGAGGCCATCCGACGAGCAGTACGTC.